Below, 20 T cell receptor beta chains from the same sample are listed, as sequenced in a study of T cells after yellow fever vaccination. TCRdb independently ran MiXCR on the 5' RACE reads; one entry per CDR3 protein. In the table there are roughly 500,000 distinct CDR3 sequences, 19% of which are singletons. Sequenced here: PBMCs, sampled 15 days after the yellow fever booster vaccination. The receptors shown here come from a man younger than 40 who received the YFV17D yellow fever vaccine.

This clonotype was seen a few times. The chain has TRBV7-9 and TRBJ2-7; D ambiguous. Germline CDR1 is SEHNR and CDR2 is FQNEAQ (reference sequence). The CDR3 is 15 amino acids. V was pared by 1 base and J by 3 bases, with 13 bases between. The CDR3 DNA sequence: TGTGCCAGCAGCTTAGGGCCCAGTCCCGTCTACGAGCAGTACTTC. It encodes CASSLGPSPVYEQYF.

The chain links TRBV19 to TRBJ1-4; D gene unclear. The CDR3 sequence is 18 residues long. Trimming cost V 6 bases and J 2 bases, with 22 bases left between them. Germline V gene data show CDR1 as LNHDA and CDR2 as SQIVND (reference sequence). CDR3 loop: CASSRRAQRARTNEKLFF. CDR3 DNA sequence: TGTGCCAGTAGCCGACGGGCCCAGCGAGCGAGGACTAATGAAAAACTGTTTTTT.

This chain connects TRBV12-3 or TRBV12-4 to TRBJ2-2, with a possible D match to TRBD2 (6 bases). The CDR3 sequence is 10 residues long. Trimming shortened V by 10 bases and J by 7 bases, and 7 bases separated the two germline ends. CDR3 residues: CATGGGELFF. CDR3 DNA sequence: TGTGCCACCGGGGGCGGGGAGCTGTTTTTT.

There are a few counts of this clonotype. The chain uses TRBV24-1 and TRBJ2-3, with 9 bases matching TRBD2. V dropped 3 bases and J dropped 6; count of bases not matched to a gene: 9. The CDR3 runs 16 residues. CDR1 and CDR2 (germline): KGHDR, SFDVKD. CDR3 in DNA: TGTGCCACCAGTGATCCCCTAGCGGGACTCATGGATACGCAGTATTTT. This translates into CATSDPLAGLMDTQYF.

The CDR3 DNA follows: TGCGCCAGCAGCCAAGTCCTACAGAATGAGCAGTTCTTC. This sequence encodes CASSQVLQNEQFF. This chain connects TRBV4-1 to TRBJ2-1, with D hard to call. Trimming left V 1 base short and J 7 bases short, with 8 bases between. The germline gives CDR1 MGHRA, CDR2 YSYEKL. The CDR3 extends over 13 amino acids.

This clonotype was seen more than once but under ten times. The chain has TRBV29-1 and TRBJ2-7; D gene ambiguous. CDR3 length equals 14 residues. Germline loops: CDR1 SQVTM, CDR2 ANQGSEA. V lost 7 bases and J lost 3, with 19 bases in between. CDR3 bases: TGCAGCGGAACCCCCCGGGCCTTAAACTACGAGCAGTACTTC. It translates to CSGTPRALNYEQYF.

The chain has TRBV3-1 and TRBJ2-5, with D possibly TRBD2 on 6 matching bases. The CDR3 extends over 15 amino acids. Germline CDR1 is LGHDT and CDR2 is YNNKEL (reference sequence). V shed 0 bases and J shed 5 bases, with 13 bases lying between them. CDR3 sequence (DNA): TGTGCCAGCAGCCAAGAGAAGGCTAGCGATGAGACCCAGTACTTC. Its protein is CASSQEKASDETQYF.

V and J are TRBV5-1 and TRBJ2-5; 14 bases line up with TRBD2. There are 16 residues in the CDR3. The V gene's germline CDR1 is SGHRS and CDR2 YFSETQ. V was clipped by 5 bases and J by 5 bases; unmatched bases: 8. In DNA, the CDR3 is TGCGCCAGCAGACCGGGACTAGCGGGAGTTGTGGAGACCCAGTACTTC. Translation gives CASRPGLAGVVETQYF.

The chain links TRBV5-1 to TRBJ2-1, with 14 nucleotides matching TRBD2. The CDR3 has 16 residues. Losses at the gene ends were 3 bases for V and 4 bases for J; bases not matched to a gene: 3. The germline V gene has CDR1 SGHRS and CDR2 YFSETQ. The DNA for the CDR3 is TGCGCCAGCAGCTCGGGACTAGCGGGAGCTTACAATGAGCAGTTCTTC. Translation: CASSSGLAGAYNEQFF.

This clonotype turned up a few times. The genes are TRBV4-2 and TRBJ2-7; 8 nucleotides match TRBD1. Unmatched junction bases numbered 7, after V lost 4 bases and J lost 5 bases. This CDR3 is 14 amino acids long. Germline V gene data show CDR1 as LGHNA and CDR2 as YNFKEQ. CDR3 DNA: TGTGCCAGCAGCCTGCAAGACAGGGGAAACGAGCAGTACTTC. Amino acids: CASSLQDRGNEQYF.

This clonotype has just a few counts. V usage is TRBV20-1 and J usage is TRBJ2-7; 8 bases map to TRBD1. This CDR3 is built from 14 residues. V lost 2 bases and J lost 2; bases outside the gene matches: 5. The germline V gene has CDR1 DFQATT and CDR2 SNEGSKA (reference sequence). DNA of the CDR3: TGCAGTGCTAGATTTGGACAGGGAGCCTACGAGCAGTACTTC. It is translated as CSARFGQGAYEQYF.

This clonotype was seen only once. This chain connects TRBV29-1 to TRBJ1-5, with TRBD1 matching over 7 bases. Germline V lookup: CDR1 SQVTM, CDR2 ANQGSEA. The CDR3 is 13 residues long. V lost 6 bases and J lost 2; bases outside the gene matches: 4. CDR3 bases: TGCAGCGTACGGACAGGCGGCAATCAGCCCCAGCATTTT. Amino acid sequence: CSVRTGGNQPQHF.

The J gene is TRBJ2-5, the V gene TRBV7-3; D remains unclear. V lost 5 bases and J lost 4, with 14 bases in between. The germline CDR1 and CDR2 sequences are SGHTA and FQGTGA. The length of the CDR3 is 14 residues. CDR3 region: CASSHFVGRETQYF. CDR3 DNA: TGTGCCAGCAGCCACTTCGTGGGTAGAGAGACCCAGTACTTC.

The chain links TRBV19 to TRBJ1-1, with 9 bases aligning to TRBD1. The CDR3 has 13 amino acids. The germline CDR1 and CDR2 sequences are LNHDA and SQIVND (reference sequence). V lost 5 bases to trimming and J lost 7 bases; unmatched junction nucleotides: 5. CDR3 protein: CASSPQGAVEAFF. In nucleotides, the CDR3 is TGTGCCAGTAGTCCACAGGGGGCAGTTGAAGCTTTCTTT.

This chain links TRBV7-2 with TRBJ2-3; 8 nucleotides match TRBD2. The germline gives CDR1 SGHTA, CDR2 FQGNSA. With 2 bases clipped from V and 6 bases from J, the junction kept 7 bases outside the gene matches. CDR3 length: 15 residues. CDR3 sequence: CASSLIAGTTDTQYF. The CDR3 DNA reads as TGTGCCAGCAGCTTAATAGCGGGAACGACTGATACGCAGTATTTT.

The chain links TRBV15 to TRBJ2-3, with a tentative D call TRBD1 (6 bases). The ends were cut back, 4 bases at V and 2 bases at J, with 19 bases in the middle. Germline loops: CDR1 LNHNV, CDR2 YYDKDF (reference sequence). The length of the CDR3 is 17 residues. The CDR3 protein is CATSKGGLGAITDTQYF. In DNA form, the CDR3 reads TGTGCCACCAGCAAAGGGGGTTTGGGGGCTATCACAGATACGCAGTATTTT.

The chain couples TRBV4-3 to TRBJ2-3; possibly TRBD2 for D (6 bases). The CDR3 is 15 amino acids. Trimming removed 0 bases from V and 5 bases from J, with 12 bases in between. Germline V gives CDR1 LGHNA, CDR2 YSLEER. The DNA of the CDR3 is TGCGCCAGCAGCCAAGATTGGGGGAGGAAAGATACGCAGTATTTT. Its translation is CASSQDWGRKDTQYF.

This clonotype was detected a few times. The chain uses TRBV7-2 and TRBJ2-4; a possible D gene is TRBD1 (5 bases). V was clipped by 1 base and J by 8 bases, with 12 bases between them. This CDR3 is built from 14 residues. Per germline, CDR1 SGHTA and CDR2 FQGNSA. This CDR3 is CASSLDRPVYIQYF. The CDR3 nucleotides read TGTGCCAGCAGCTTAGACAGGCCGGTTTACATTCAGTACTTC.

The chain recombines TRBV5-1 with TRBJ1-1; a possible D gene is TRBD1 (5 bases). Trimming pared 1 base from V and 4 bases from J, leaving 11 bases between. Per the germline V gene, CDR1 is SGHRS and CDR2 is YFSETQ. CDR3 length: 14 residues. The CDR3 loop is CASSLPGGGTEAFF. DNA of the CDR3: TGCGCCAGCAGCTTGCCCGGGGGGGGCACTGAAGCTTTCTTT.

This clonotype has just a few counts. The chain carries TRBV7-8 and TRBJ2-1; 12 nucleotides match TRBD2. With 5 bases clipped from V and 13 bases from J, the junction kept 12 bases outside the gene matches. CDR1 SGHVS and CDR2 FQNEAQ come from the germline V gene. The CDR3 has 15 amino acids. The CDR3 reads CASSAGLAGSGAQFF. CDR3 DNA sequence: TGTGCCAGCAGCGCCGGACTAGCGGGATCTGGGGCACAGTTCTTC. The complete variable domain, with remaining parts taken from reference TRBV7-8 and TRBJ2-1, reads GAGVSQSPRYKVAKRGQDVALRCDPISGHVSLFWYQQALGQGPEFLTYFQNEAQLDKSGLPSDRFFAERPEGSVSTLKIQRTQQEDSAVYLCASSAGLAGSGAQFFGPGTRLTVL.